This T cell receptor (beta chain) was sequenced for a study of blood T cell repertoires in COVID-19. Study-level information: Donors in the United States, Italy and Spain gave samples during acute or convalescent COVID-19. Sources were T cells, B-cell-depleted T cells, or PBMCs; the material itself was cDNA or gDNA.

The V gene's germline CDR1 is SGHNT and CDR2 YYREEE (reference sequence). V shed 4 bases, J shed 0 bases, and the junction held 5 bases outside the gene matches. The CDR3 loop spans 17 amino acids. The assay was immunoSEQ multiplex PCR, and TCRdb's table has in-frame clones only and misses some. The sample contains roughly 340,000 clones, approximately 88% of which appear only once. The TCR sequence derives from a woman aged 25 to 39 with COVID-19, enrolled during active disease. The rearrangement links TRBV5-4 to TRBJ2-6, with 9 bases aligning to TRBD1. Material for sequencing was peripheral blood. In DNA, the CDR3 is TGTGCCAGCAGCCGGGACAGGGACCGCTCTGGGGCCAACGTCCTGACTTTC. Amino acid sequence: CASSRDRDRSGANVLTF.